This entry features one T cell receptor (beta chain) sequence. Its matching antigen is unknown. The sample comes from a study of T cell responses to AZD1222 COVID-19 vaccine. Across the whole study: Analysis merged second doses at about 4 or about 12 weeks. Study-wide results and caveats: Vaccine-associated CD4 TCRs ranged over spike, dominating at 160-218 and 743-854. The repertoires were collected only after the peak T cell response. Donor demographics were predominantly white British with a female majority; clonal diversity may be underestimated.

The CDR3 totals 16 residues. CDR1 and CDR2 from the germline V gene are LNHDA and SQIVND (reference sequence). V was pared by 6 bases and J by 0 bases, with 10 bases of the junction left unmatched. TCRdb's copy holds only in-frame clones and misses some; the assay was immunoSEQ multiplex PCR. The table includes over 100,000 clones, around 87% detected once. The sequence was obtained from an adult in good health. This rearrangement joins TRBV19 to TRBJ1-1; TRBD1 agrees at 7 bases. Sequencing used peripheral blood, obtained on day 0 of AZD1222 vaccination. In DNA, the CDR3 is TGTGCCAGTAGGAAGATGGGACAGCTCATGAACACTGAAGCTTTCTTT. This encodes CASRKMGQLMNTEAFF. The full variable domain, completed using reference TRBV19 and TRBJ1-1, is DGGITQSPKYLFRKEGQNVTLSCEQNLNHDAMYWYRQDPGQGLRLIYYSQIVNDFQKGDIAEGYSVSREKKESFPLTVTSAQKNPTAFYLCASRKMGQLMNTEAFFGQGTRLTVV.